This TCR beta chain emerged from a study of T cells in Graves' hyperthyroidism and ophthalmopathy. With 5 bases removed from V and 4 bases from J, the gap between germline ends came to 9 bases. In germline, CDR1 is MNHNS, CDR2 SASEGT. This CDR3 spans 13 amino acids. RNA transcripts were the template for amplifying TCR beta CDR3 regions. During a first-round RT-PCR of the TCR CDR3, the HTBI primer set was used. TCRdb fed the multiplex PCR reads into MiXCR, producing one record per CDR3 protein. The sample gives some 550,000 distinct CDR3 sequences, around 21% of which show up once; more than 20% is in the top ten. This clonotype was seen a few times.

The chain links TRBV6-1 to TRBJ2-1; possibly TRBD2 for D (5 bases). The clonotype originates from a man in his late teens or twenties with Graves' hyperthyroidism. Source material: blood. In DNA form, the CDR3 reads TGTGCCAGCAGTCCCGGGGTATACAATGAGCAGTTCTTC. It encodes CASSPGVYNEQFF.